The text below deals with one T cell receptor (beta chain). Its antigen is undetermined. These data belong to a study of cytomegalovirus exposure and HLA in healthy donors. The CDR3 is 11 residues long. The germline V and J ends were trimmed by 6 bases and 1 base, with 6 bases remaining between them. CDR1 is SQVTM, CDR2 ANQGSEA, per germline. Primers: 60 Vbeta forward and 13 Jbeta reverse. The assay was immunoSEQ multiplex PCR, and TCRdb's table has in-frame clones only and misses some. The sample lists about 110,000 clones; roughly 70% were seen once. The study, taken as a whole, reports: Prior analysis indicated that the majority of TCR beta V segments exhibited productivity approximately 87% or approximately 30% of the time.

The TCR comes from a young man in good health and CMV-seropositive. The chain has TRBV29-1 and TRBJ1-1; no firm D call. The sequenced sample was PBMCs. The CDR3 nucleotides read TGCAGCGTGGAGAAGAACACTGAAGCTTTCTTT. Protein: CSVEKNTEAFF.